This T cell receptor (beta chain) was sequenced for a study of T cells in Graves' hyperthyroidism and ophthalmopathy. Study results and caveats: Ophthalmopathy, which appeared later, was predicted by the model a median around 6 months before onset. Most expanded thyroid clonotypes above 0.001 also appeared in blood.

This clonotype was detected only a few times. Its antigen is undetermined. One junction end disagrees with the germline gene, perhaps due to a read error. Patients counted as stable if ophthalmopathy did not develop within 18 months. Clinical symptoms, serum thyroxine and TRAb, thyroid ultrasound and orbital computed tomography were used for the diagnoses. Amplified TCR beta CDR3 regions came from RNA transcripts. When the TCR CDR3 underwent first-round RT-PCR, the HTBI primer set was used. TCRdb itself ran the multiplex PCR reads through MiXCR, one entry per CDR3 protein. The sample carries over 650,000 distinct CDR3 sequences, over 15% recorded once. The CDR3 length is 13 residues. CDR1 and CDR2 from the germline V gene are SGHTA and FQGTGA.

The chain is built from TRBV7-3 and TRBJ2-7, with D possibly TRBD2 on 5 matching bases. The receptor comes from a man in his late teens or twenties with Graves' hyperthyroidism. Sequencing input: blood. The CDR3 DNA is TGTGCCGGCAGCATGGCCGGGGCCTACGAGCAGTACTTC. This translates into CAGSMAGAYEQYF.